Included here is one T cell receptor (beta chain) sequence, with context. Its specificity is unknown. RNA transcripts were the source from which TCR beta CDR3 regions were amplified. In the first round, RT-PCR was carried out with HTBI primers, and a multiplex PCR formed the second round. TCRdb called the multiplex PCR reads again in MiXCR, with one record for every CDR3 protein. The sample lists more than 300,000 distinct CDR3 sequences; 15% were seen once. The data derive from a study of Graves' ophthalmopathy and Graves' hyperthyroidism. Whole-study results and caveats: Blood also carried most expanded thyroid clonotypes exceeding 0.001 frequency.

Between the trimmed V and J ends, which lost 3 bases and 5 bases, there was a span of 10 bases. The CDR3 totals 14 residues. The chain recombines TRBV12-3 or TRBV12-4 with TRBJ2-2; a weak D match, TRBD1 (5 bases). This TCR was sampled from a young woman with stable Graves' hyperthyroidism. Sequences were obtained from peripheral blood. This CDR3 reads CASSFAGSTGELFF. DNA of the CDR3: TGTGCCAGCAGTTTCGCAGGGTCAACCGGGGAGCTGTTTTTT.